The entry below describes one T cell receptor beta chain. This clonotype was seen many times. Its specific antigen is unknown. Per-base quality was not reported, and no clone a single base away is much larger than it. This sample was taken from a study of T cell repertoires in cytomegalovirus infection (dated by TCRdb to between 2018 and 2021). Turning to the overall study: The HLA type of each donor mattered for the analysis, because public TCR beta signatures pointed to carriage of CMV infection along with the matching HLA type. Points the paper makes about the study in general: Cumulative frequency of public TCR beta family members discriminated carriers of CMV infection plus the relevant HLA type in this cohort and an independent approximately 370-donor cohort. The ex vivo response was dominated by HLA-C-restricted CMV-specific TCR beta clonotypes, which also provided the single most frequent clonotype in two of eight donors.

CDR1 and CDR2 are drawn from the germline V gene (reference sequence): SEHNR, FQNEAQ. V loses 0 bases of germline sequence and J loses 7 bases, and the interval between the two ends is 12 bases. Spanning cysteine to phenylalanine, the CDR3 consists of 14 amino acids. CDR3 DNA is the only sequence kept; it has 42 bases, read in frame from the first base. Instrument used: Illumina HiSeq 1500. TCRdb reran the public reads through fastp at Q25 and MiXCR, keeping productive beta chains. CDR3 protein duplicates are merged, each entry listing the most common genes and DNA. The sample table records a few hundred thousand distinct CDR3 sequences; 8% to 10% of these occur just once. Roughly 4% of the sample is held by the ten biggest clonotypes.

The sequence is built from TRBV7-9 and TRBJ2-5; tentative D gene TRBD1, with 5 bases matching. The sample consisted of PBMCs. This receptor was obtained from a human donor in good health (CMV status not recorded). Some clones in this sample may be carry-over from other donors' samples. The nucleotide sequence is given as TGTGCCAGCAGCTTAGCTCAGGGTGTAAGGACCCAGTACTTC. Translation gives CASSLAQGVRTQYF. Supplemented by the reference TRBV7-9 and TRBJ2-5 proteins around the CDR3, the complete variable domain is DTGVSQNPRHKITKRGQNVTFRCDPISEHNRLYWYRQTLGQGPEFLTYFQNEAQLEKSRLLSDRFSAERPKGSFSTLEIQRTEQGDSAMYLCASSLAQGVRTQYFGPGTRLLVL.